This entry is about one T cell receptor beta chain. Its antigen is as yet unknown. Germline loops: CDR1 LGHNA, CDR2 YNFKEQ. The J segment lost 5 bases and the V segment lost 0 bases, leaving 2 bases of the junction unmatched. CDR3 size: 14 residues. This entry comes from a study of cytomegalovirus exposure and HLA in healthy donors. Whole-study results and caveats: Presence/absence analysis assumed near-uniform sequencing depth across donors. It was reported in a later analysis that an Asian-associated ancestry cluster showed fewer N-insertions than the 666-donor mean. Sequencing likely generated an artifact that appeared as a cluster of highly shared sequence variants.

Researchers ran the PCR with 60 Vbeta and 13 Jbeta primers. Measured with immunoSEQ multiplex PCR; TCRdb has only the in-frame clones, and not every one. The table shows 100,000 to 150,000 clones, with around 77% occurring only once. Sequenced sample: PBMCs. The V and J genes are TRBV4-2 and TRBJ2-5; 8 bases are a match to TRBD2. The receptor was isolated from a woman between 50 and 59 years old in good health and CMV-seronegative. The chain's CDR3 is CASSQDRGGETQYF. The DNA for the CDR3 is TGTGCCAGCAGCCAAGATCGCGGGGGGGAGACCCAGTACTTC.